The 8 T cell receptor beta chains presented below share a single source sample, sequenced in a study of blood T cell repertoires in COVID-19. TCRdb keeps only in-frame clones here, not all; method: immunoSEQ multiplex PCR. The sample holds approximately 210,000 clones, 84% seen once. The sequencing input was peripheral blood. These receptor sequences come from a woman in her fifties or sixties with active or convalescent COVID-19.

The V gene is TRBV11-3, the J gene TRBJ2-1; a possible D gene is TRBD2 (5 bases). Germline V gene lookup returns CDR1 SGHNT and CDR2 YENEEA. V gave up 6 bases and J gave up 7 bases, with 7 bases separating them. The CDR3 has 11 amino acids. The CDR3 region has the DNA TGTGCCAGCAGACGGGGAAATGAGCAGTTCTTC. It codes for CASRRGNEQFF.

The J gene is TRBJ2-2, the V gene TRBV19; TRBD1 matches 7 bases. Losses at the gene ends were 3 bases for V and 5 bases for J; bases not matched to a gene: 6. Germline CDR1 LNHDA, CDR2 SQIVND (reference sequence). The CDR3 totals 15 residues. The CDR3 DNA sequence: TGTGCCAGTAGTATGATGACAGGGCGGACCGGGGAGCTGTTTTTT. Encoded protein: CASSMMTGRTGELFF.

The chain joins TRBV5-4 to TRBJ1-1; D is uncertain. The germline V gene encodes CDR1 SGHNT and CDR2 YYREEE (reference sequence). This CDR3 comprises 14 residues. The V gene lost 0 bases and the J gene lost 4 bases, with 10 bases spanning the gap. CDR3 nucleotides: TGTGCCAGCAGCTTGGGGTTCGGGTCCACTGAAGCTTTCTTT. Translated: CASSLGFGSTEAFF. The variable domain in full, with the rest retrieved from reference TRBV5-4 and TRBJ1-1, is ETGVTQSPTHLIKTRGQQVTLRCSSQSGHNTVSWYQQALGQGPQFIFQYYREEENGRGNFPPRFSGLQFPNYSSELNVNALELDDSALYLCASSLGFGSTEAFFGQGTRLTVV.

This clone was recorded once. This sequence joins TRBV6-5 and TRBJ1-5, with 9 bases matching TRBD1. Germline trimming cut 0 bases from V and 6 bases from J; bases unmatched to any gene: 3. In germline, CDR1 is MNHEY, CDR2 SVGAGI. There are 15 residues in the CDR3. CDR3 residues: CASSYSGQGAQPQHF. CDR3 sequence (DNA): TGTGCCAGCAGTTACTCGGGACAGGGTGCTCAGCCCCAGCATTTT.

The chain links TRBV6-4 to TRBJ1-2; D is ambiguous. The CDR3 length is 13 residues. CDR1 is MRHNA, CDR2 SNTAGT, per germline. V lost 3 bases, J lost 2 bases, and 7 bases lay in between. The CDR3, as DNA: TGTGCCAGCAGTGAAGCCGGGAACTATGGCTACACCTTC. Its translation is CASSEAGNYGYTF.

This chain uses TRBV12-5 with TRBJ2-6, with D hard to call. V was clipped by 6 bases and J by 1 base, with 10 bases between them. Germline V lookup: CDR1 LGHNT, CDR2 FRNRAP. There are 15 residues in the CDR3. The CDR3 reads CASGLQTSGANVLTF. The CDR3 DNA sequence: TGTGCTAGTGGCCTTCAGACTTCTGGGGCCAACGTCCTGACTTTC.

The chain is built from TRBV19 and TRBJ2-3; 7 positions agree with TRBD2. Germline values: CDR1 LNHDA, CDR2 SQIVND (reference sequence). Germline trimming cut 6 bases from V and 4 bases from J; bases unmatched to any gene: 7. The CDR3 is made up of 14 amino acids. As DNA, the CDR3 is TGTGCCAGTAGGTTTGCGGGAGACGCAGATACGCAGTATTTT. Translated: CASRFAGDADTQYF.

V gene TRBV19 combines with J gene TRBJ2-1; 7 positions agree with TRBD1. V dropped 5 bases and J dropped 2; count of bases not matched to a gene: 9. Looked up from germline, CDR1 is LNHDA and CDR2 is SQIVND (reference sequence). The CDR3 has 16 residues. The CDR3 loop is CASSGPQGLAYNEQFF. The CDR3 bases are TGTGCCAGTAGTGGGCCACAGGGGCTTGCCTACAATGAGCAGTTCTTC.